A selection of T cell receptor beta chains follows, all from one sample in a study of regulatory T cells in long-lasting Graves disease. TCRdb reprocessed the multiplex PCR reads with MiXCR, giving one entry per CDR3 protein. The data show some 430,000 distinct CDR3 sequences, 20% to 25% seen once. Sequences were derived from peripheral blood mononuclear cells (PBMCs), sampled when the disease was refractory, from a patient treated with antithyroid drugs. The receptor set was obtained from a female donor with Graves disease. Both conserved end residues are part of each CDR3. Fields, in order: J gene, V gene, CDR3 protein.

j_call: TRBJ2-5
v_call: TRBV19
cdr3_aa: CALLREAKGETQYF

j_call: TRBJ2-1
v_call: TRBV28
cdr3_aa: CASRRGRASYNEQFF

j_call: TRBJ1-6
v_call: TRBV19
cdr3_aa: CASRTVKDSPLHF

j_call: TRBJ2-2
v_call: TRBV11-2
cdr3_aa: CASSLAGFTGELFF

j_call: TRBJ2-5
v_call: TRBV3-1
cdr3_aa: CASSQNEGETQYF

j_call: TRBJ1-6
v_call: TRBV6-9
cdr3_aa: CASSYSLGTGGTLHF

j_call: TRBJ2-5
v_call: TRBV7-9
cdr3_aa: CASTPEGGETQYF

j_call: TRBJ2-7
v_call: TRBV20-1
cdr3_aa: CSARDWDRGGGYEQYF

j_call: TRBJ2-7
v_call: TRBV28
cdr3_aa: CASSLMTRDRHYEQYF

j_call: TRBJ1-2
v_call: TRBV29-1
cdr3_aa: CSVGQFGGYGYTF

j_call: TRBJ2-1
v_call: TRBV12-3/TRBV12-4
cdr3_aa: CASSFGLAEMGQFF

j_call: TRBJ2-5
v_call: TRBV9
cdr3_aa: CASSVAPGETQYF

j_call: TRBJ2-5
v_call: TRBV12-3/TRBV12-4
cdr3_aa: CASSKGQQETQYF

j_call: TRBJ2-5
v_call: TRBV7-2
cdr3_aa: CASSLRTSQETQYF

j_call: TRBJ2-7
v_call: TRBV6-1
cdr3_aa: CASARDRVYSSYEQYF

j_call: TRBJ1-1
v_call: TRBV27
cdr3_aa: CASSENVPYQLASMNTEAFF

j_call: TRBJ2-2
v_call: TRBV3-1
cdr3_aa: CASSLLTSGNTGELFF

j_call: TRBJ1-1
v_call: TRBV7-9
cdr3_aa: CASSLPTQGATMNTEAFF

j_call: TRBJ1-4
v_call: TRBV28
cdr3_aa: CASSLNFQDRDEKLFF

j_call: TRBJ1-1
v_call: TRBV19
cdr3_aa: CASRRDRANTEAFF

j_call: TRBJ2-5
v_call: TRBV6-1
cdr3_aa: CAGALGQETQYF

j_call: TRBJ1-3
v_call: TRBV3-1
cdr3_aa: CASSRESGNTIYF

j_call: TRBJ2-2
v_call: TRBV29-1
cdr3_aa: CSVLTSDAGELFF

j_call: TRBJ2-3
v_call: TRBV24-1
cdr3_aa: CATSGGSGGTDTQYF

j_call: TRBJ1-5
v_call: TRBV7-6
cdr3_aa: CASSSGFGNQPQHF

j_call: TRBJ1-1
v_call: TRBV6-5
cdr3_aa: CASSYSRTWDTEAFF

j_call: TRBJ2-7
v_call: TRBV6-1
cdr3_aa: CASRSSGTYEQYF

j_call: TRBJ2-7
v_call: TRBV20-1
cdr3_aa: CSAGPGLAVYGQYF

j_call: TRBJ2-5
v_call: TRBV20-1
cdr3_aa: CSARTDETQYF

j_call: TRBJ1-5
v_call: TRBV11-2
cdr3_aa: CASSEYSGKSNQPQHF

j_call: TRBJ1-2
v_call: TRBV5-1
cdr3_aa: CASSFATANYGYTF

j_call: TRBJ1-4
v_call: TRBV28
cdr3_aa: CASSSGQGKLFF

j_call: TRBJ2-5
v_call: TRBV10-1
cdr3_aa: CASSCPGTGFLLETQYF

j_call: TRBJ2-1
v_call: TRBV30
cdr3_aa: CAWSVWEGNPFF

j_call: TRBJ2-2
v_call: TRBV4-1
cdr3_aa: CASSQEEGGGAPGELFF

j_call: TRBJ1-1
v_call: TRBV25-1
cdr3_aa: CASSEGGGDTEAFF

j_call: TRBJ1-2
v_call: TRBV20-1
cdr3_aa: CSAREGTFNYGYTF

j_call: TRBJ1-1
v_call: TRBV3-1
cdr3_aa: CASSPRDSEAFF

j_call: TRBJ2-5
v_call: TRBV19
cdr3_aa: CASSRGVTVQETQYF

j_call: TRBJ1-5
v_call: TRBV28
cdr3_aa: CASSLLGYSNQPQHF

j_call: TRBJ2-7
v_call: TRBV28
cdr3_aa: CASKEEGRDEQYF

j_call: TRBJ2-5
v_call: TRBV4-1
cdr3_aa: CASSQPRDRQETQYF

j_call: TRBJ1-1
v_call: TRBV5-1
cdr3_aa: CASRLHDSEAFF

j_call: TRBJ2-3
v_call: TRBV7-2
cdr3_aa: CASSPGLAGAAQYF

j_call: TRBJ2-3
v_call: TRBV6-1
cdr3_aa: CASSVAGRTDTQYF

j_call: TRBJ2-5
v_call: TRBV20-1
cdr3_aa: CSASGGGETQYF

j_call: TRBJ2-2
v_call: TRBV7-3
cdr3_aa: CASRIGQLTGELFF